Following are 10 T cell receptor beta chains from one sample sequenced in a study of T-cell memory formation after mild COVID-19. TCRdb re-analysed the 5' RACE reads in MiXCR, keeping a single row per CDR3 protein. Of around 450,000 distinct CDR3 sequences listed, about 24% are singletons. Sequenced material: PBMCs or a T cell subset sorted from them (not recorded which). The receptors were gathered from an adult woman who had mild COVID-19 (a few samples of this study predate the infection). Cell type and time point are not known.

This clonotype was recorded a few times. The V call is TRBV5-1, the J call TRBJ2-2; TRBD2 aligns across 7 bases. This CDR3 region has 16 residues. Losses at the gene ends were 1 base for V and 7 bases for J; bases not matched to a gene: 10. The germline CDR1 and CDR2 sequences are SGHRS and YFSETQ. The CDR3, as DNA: TGCGCCAGCAGCTTGAGTTGGGAGGGCGGAAACGGGGAGCTGTTTTTT. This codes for CASSLSWEGGNGELFF.

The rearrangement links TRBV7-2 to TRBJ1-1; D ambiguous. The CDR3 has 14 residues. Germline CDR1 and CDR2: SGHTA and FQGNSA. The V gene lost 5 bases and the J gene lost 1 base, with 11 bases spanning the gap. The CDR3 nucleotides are TGTGCCAGCAGCCCAGTGGTTACGAACACTGAAGCTTTCTTT. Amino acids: CASSPVVTNTEAFF.

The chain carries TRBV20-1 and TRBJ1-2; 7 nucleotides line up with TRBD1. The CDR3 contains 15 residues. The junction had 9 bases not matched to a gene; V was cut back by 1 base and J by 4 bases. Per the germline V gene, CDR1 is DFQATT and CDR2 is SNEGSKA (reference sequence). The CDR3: CSARAGRGLVYGYTF. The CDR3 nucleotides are TGCAGTGCTAGAGCCGGCAGGGGGTTGGTCTATGGCTACACCTTC.

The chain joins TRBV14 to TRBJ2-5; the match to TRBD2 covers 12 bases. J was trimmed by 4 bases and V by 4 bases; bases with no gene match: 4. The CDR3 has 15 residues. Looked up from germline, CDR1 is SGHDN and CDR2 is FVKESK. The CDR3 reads CASSLGLAGSETQYF. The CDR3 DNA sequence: TGTGCCAGCAGCCTAGGACTAGCGGGATCAGAGACCCAGTACTTC.

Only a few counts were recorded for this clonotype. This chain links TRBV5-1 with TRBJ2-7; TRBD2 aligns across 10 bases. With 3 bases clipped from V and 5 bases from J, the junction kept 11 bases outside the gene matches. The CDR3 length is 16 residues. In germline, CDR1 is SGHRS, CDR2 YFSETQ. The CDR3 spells CASSSSRGLAGDEQYF. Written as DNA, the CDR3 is TGCGCCAGCAGCTCTAGCCGAGGTCTAGCGGGGGACGAGCAGTACTTC.

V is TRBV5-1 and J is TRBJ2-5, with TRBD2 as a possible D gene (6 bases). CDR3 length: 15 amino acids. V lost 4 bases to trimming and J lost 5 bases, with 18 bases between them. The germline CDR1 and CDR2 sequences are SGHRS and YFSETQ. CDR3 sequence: CASSPGDQGVETQYF. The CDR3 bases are TGCGCCAGCAGCCCGGGGGACCAGGGCGTGGAGACCCAGTACTTC. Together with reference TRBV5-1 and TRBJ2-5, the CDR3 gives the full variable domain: KAGVTQTPRYLIKTRGQQVTLSCSPISGHRSVSWYQQTPGQGLQFLFEYFSETQRNKGNFPGRFSGRQFSNSRSEMNVSTLELGDSALYLCASSPGDQGVETQYFGPGTRLLVL.

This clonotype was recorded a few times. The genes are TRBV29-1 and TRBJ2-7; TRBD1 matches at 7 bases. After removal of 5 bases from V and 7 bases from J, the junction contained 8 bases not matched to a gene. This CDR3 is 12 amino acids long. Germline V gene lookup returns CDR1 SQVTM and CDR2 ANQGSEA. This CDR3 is CSVRYTGEEQYF. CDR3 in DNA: TGCAGCGTTCGATATACAGGGGAAGAGCAGTACTTC.

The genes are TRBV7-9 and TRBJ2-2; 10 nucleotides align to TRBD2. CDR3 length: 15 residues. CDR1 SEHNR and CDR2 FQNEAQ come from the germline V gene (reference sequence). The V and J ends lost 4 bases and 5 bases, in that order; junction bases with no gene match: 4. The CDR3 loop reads CASSSPGLATGELFF. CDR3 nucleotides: TGTGCCAGCAGCTCCCCGGGACTAGCGACCGGGGAGCTGTTTTTT.

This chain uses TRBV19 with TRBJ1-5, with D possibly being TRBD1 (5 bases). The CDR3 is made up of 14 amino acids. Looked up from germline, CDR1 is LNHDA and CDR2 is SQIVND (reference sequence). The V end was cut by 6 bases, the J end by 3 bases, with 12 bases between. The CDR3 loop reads CASSLGTTNQPQHF. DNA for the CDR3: TGTGCCAGTAGCCTTGGGACCACCAATCAGCCCCAGCATTTT.

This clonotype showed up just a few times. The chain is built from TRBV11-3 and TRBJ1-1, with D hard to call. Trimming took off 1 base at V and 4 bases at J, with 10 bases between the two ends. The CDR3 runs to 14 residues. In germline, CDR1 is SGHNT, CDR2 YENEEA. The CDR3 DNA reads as TGTGCCAGCAGCTTAGTGTTTCGGAGCACTGAAGCTTTCTTT. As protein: CASSLVFRSTEAFF.